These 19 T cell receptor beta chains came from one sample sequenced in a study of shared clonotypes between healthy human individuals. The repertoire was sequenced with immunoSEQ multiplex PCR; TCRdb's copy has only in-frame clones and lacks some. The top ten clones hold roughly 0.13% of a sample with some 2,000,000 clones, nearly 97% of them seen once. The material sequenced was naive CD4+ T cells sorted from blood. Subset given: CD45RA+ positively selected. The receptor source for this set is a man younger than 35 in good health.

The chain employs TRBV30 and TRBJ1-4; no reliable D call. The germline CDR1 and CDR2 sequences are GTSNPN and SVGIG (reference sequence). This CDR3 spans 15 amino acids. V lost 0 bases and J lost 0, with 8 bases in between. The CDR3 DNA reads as TGTGCCTGGAGTGTAGGGCTCGCAACTAATGAAAAACTGTTTTTT. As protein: CAWSVGLATNEKLFF.

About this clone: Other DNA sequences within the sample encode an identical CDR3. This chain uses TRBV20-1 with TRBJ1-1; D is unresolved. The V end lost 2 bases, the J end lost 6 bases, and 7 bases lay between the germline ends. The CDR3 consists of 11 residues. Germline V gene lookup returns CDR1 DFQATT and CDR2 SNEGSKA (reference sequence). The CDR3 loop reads CSARTGSEAFF. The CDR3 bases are TGCAGTGCTAGAACGGGGTCTGAAGCTTTCTTT.

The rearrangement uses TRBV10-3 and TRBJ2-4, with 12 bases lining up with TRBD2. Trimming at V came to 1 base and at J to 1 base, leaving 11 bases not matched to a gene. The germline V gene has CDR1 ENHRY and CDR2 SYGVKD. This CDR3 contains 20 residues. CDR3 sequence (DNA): TGTGCCATCAGTGAGTTCTCTAGCGGGAGGGCCCTCATGGCCAAAAACATTCAGTACTTC. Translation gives CAISEFSSGRALMAKNIQYF.

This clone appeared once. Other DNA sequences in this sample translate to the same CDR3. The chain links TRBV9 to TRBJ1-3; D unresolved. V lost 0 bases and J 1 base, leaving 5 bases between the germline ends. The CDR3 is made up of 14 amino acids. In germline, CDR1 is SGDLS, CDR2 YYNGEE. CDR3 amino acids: CASSVEGSGNTIYF. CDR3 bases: TGTGCCAGCAGCGTAGAAGGGTCTGGAAACACCATATATTTT.

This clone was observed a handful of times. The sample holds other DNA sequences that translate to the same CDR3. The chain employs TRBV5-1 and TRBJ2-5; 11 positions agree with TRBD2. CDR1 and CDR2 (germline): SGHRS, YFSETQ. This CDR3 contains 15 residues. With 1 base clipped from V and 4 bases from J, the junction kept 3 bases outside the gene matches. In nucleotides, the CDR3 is TGCGCCAGCAGCTTGTCACTAGCGGGGGCAGAGACCCAGTACTTC. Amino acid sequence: CASSLSLAGAETQYF.

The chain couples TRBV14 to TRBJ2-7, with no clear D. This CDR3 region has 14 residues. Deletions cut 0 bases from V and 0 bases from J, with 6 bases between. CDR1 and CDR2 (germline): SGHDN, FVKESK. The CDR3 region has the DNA TGTGCCAGCAGCCAAGATAGGAGCTCCTACGAGCAGTACTTC. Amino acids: CASSQDRSSYEQYF.

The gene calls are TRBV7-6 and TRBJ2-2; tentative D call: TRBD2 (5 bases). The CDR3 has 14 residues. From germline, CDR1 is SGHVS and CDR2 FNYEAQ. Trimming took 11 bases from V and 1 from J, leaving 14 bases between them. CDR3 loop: CASSGIWNTGELFF. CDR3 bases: TGTGCCTCCTCGGGGATTTGGAACACCGGGGAGCTGTTTTTT.

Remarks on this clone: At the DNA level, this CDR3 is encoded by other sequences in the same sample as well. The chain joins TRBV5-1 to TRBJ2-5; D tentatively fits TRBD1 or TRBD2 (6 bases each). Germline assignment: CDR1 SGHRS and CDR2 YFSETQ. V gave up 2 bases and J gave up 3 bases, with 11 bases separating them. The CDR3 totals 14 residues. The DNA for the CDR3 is TGCGCCAGCAGCTTTGGCGGGACAAAAGAGACCCAGTACTTC. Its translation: CASSFGGTKETQYF.

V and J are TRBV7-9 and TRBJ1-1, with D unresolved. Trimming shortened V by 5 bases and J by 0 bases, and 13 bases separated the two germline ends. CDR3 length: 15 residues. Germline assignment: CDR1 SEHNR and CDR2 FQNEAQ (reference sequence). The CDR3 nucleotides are TGTGCCAGCAGCAGGGATTATCAGATGAACACTGAAGCTTTCTTT. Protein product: CASSRDYQMNTEAFF.

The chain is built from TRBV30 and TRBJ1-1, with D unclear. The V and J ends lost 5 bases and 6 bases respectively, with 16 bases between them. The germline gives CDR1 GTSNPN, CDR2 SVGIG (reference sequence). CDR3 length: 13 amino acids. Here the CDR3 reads CAWDGGAFSEAFF. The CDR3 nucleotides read TGTGCCTGGGACGGCGGAGCATTCTCTGAAGCTTTCTTT. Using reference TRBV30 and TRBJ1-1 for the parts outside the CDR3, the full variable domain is SQTIHQWPATLVQPVGSPLSLECTVEGTSNPNLYWYRQAAGRGLQLLFYSVGIGQISSEVPQNLSASRPQDRQFILSSKKLLLSDSGFYLCAWDGGAFSEAFFGQGTRLTVV.

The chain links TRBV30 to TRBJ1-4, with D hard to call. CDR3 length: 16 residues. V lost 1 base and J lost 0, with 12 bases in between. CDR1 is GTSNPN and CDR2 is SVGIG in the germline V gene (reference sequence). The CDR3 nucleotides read TGTGCCTGGAGTGCGAACTACAGAGCAACTAATGAAAAACTGTTTTTT. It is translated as CAWSANYRATNEKLFF.

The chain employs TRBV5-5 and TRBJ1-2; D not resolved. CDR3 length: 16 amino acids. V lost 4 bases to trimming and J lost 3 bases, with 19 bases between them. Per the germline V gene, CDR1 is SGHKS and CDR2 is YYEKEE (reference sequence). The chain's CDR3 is CASSLGSTWADYGYTF. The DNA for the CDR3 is TGTGCCAGCAGCCTGGGCTCAACGTGGGCAGACTATGGCTACACCTTC.

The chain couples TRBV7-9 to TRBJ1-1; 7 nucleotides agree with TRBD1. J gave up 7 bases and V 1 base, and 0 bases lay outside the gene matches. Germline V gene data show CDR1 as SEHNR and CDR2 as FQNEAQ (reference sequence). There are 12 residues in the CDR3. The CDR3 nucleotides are TGTGCCAGCAGCTTAGGACAGGGTGAAGCTTTCTTT. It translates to CASSLGQGEAFF.

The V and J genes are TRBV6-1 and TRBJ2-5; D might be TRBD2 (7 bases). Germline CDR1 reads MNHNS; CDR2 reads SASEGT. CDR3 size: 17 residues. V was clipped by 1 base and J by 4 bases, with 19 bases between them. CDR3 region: CASSEGGGGISLETQYF. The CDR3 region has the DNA TGTGCCAGCAGTGAAGGGGGAGGGGGAATTTCTTTAGAGACCCAGTACTTC.

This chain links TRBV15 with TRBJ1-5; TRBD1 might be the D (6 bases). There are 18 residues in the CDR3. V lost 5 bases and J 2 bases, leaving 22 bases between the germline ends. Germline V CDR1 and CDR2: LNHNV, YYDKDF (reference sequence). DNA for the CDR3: TGTGCCACCAGCCCCCTGGAGGGGGTTTTGTTGGGCAATCAGCCCCAGCATTTT. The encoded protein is CATSPLEGVLLGNQPQHF.

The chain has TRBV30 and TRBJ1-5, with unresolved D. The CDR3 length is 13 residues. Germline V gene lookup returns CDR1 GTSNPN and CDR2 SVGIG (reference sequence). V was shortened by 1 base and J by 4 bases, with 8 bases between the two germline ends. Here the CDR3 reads CAWSAAPNQPQHF. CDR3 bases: TGTGCCTGGAGTGCGGCACCAAATCAGCCCCAGCATTTT. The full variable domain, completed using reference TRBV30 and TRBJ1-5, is SQTIHQWPATLVQPVGSPLSLECTVEGTSNPNLYWYRQAAGRGLQLLFYSVGIGQISSEVPQNLSASRPQDRQFILSSKKLLLSDSGFYLCAWSAAPNQPQHFGDGTRLSIL.

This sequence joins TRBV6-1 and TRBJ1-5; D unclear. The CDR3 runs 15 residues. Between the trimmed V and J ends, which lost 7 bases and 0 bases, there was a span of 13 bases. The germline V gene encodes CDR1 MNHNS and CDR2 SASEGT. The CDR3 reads CASNGAGYSNQPQHF. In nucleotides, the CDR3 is TGTGCCAGCAATGGTGCCGGGTATAGCAATCAGCCCCAGCATTTT.

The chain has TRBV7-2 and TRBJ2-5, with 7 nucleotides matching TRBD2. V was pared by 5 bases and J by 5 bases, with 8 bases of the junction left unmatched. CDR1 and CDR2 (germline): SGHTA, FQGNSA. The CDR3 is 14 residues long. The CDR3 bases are TGTGCCAGCAGCCCGGCGGCGGGAGTGGAGACCCAGTACTTC. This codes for CASSPAAGVETQYF.

For the CDR3, the DNA is TGTGCCAGCAGCGCATACAATGAGCAGTTCTTC. Encoded protein: CASSAYNEQFF. The rearrangement links TRBV7-2 to TRBJ2-1; D ambiguous. This CDR3 contains 11 residues. Germline CDR1 is SGHTA and CDR2 is FQGNSA. With 5 bases removed from V and 4 bases from J, the gap between germline ends came to 3 bases.